The entry below gives a single T cell receptor beta chain sequence along with its context. Its antigen is still unknown. The data are from a study of cytomegalovirus exposure and HLA in healthy donors. Across the whole study: Earlier findings included 90 million to 120 million unique TCR beta sequences obtained from some 180 million T cells. Study-wide results and limits: In a later analysis, at a false discovery rate of 0.05, about 17,000 TCR beta sequences matched HLA alleles. The only immune exposure information that was available was CMV serostatus.

This PCR relied on a set of 60 Vbeta primers and 13 Jbeta primers. Sequenced by immunoSEQ multiplex PCR; TCRdb stores in-frame clones only, minus some. In all, the sample yields fewer than 150,000 clones. This sequence originates from a woman in her sixties or seventies in good health and CMV-seronegative. The sequenced material came from PBMCs.

In nucleotides, the CDR3 is TGTGCCACCAGCAGGATACTAGCGGGAGCTAGCAACGAGCAGTACTTC. Translated: CATSRILAGASNEQYF. The chain joins TRBV15 to TRBJ2-7; 11 nucleotides align to TRBD2. CDR3 length equals 16 residues. The germline CDR1 and CDR2 sequences are LNHNV and YYDKDF (reference sequence). V trimming: 3 bases; J trimming: 5 bases; junction bases outside the gene matches: 9.